Sequencing of this T cell receptor beta chain was carried out in a study of patients and donors after allogeneic stem cell transplantation. TCRdb recomputed calls from the RT-PCR reads with MiXCR, one row per CDR3 protein. Found here are 15,000 to 20,000 distinct CDR3 sequences, under 35% of them singletons; the top ten hold 36%. Trimming stripped 0 bases from V and 7 bases from J, with 15 bases between. Per the germline V gene, CDR1 is LGHNA and CDR2 is YSLEER. The CDR3 consists of 16 residues. The sequencing sample was made of blood, either unsorted or a sorted T cell fraction (not recorded which). This chain joins TRBV4-3 and TRBJ1-4; the D gene is possibly TRBD1 (5 bases). This receptor was identified in a human donor who was either an allogeneic HSCT recipient or a stem cell or donor lymphocyte infusion donor (not recorded which). It is not recorded whose cells these are; they may come from a transplant donor. DNA of the CDR3: TGCGCCAGCAGCCAAGAAGGGCAGGGCGGTGGTGAAAAACTGTTTTTT. Amino acid sequence: CASSQEGQGGGEKLFF.